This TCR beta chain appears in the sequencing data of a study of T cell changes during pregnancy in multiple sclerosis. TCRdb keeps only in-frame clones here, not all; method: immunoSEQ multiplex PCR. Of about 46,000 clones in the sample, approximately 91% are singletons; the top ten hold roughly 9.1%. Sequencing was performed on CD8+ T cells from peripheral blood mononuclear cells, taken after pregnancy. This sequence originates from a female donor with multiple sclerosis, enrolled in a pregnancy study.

CDR3 DNA sequence: TGTGCCAGCAGCCTCTCCGGGACTAGCGAGCACCAAGAGACCCAGTACTTC. Translation gives CASSLSGTSEHQETQYF. V gene TRBV11-2 combines with J gene TRBJ2-5, with 10 bases aligning to TRBD2. V lost 5 bases and J lost 0; bases outside the gene matches: 9. Germline lookup yields CDR1 SGHAT and CDR2 FQNNGV. This CDR3 spans 17 amino acids.